These 10 T cell receptor beta chains were sequenced from one sample in a study of response to subunit inactivated influenza vaccine (dated by TCRdb to the late 2010s). Library prep was done by RT-PCR. The data were produced on an Illumina HiSeq 2500. TCRdb handled the public reads itself, with Q25 trimming in fastp and clone calling in MiXCR, and kept productive beta chains. Every distinct CDR3 protein forms one entry, paired with its most common genes and DNA. The sample yields over 650,000 distinct CDR3 sequences; approximately 17% were counted once. The ten largest clones take up roughly a tenth of the sample. The sample was PBMCs from blood, taken about 5 days after vaccination. Receptor source: a man aged 45-65 years who received an inactivated influenza vaccine. Donor details come from another sample of the same person, matched by shared clones.

This clonotype was detected a few times. This chain's CDR3 is CASSPRVTAGAYNEQFF. The CDR3 nucleotides read TGCGCCAGCAGCCCCCGTGTGACGGCGGGAGCCTACAATGAGCAGTTCTTC. The chain joins TRBV5-1 to TRBJ2-1; TRBD2 aligns across 7 bases. Germline-derived CDR1 and CDR2 are SGHRS and YFSETQ. This CDR3 spans 17 amino acids. Trimming cost V 4 bases and J 2 bases; bases outside gene matches: 12. Drawing the rest from reference TRBV5-1 and TRBJ2-1, the complete variable domain is KAGVTQTPRYLIKTRGQQVTLSCSPISGHRSVSWYQQTPGQGLQFLFEYFSETQRNKGNFPGRFSGRQFSNSRSEMNVSTLELGDSALYLCASSPRVTAGAYNEQFFGPGTRLTVL.

The chain links TRBV5-1 to TRBJ2-7; 8 bases map to TRBD2. There are 15 residues in the CDR3. V trimming: 4 bases; J trimming: 3 bases; junction bases outside the gene matches: 9. CDR1 SGHRS and CDR2 YFSETQ come from the germline V gene. This CDR3 is CASSGATGGFYEQYF. The CDR3 DNA reads as TGCGCCAGCAGCGGGGCTACGGGAGGGTTCTACGAGCAGTACTTC.

The gene calls are TRBV20-1 and TRBJ2-7; D is undetermined. Germline values: CDR1 DFQATT, CDR2 SNEGSKA (reference sequence). The CDR3 runs 16 residues. V lost 3 bases, J lost 0 bases, and 18 bases lay in between. The CDR3 nucleotides are TGCAGTGCTAGTGGGCACTTATCGCCTATCTCCTACGAGCAGTACTTC. Encoded protein: CSASGHLSPISYEQYF.

A few counts support this clonotype. V and J are TRBV29-1 and TRBJ2-3, with D unresolved. V was shortened by 6 bases and J by 0 bases, with 16 bases between the two germline ends. The CDR3 totals 15 residues. Germline CDR1 SQVTM, CDR2 ANQGSEA. CDR3 nucleotides: TGCAGCGTCCCCACCCTCGCGCTTAGCACAGATACGCAGTATTTT. It encodes CSVPTLALSTDTQYF.

The rearrangement joins TRBV12-3 or TRBV12-4 to TRBJ2-3; possible D gene TRBD1, 5 bases. The V end was cut by 3 bases, the J end by 3 bases, with 13 bases between. The CDR3 is made up of 15 amino acids. The CDR3: CASSFLGEVTDTQYF. The CDR3 coding sequence is TGTGCCAGCAGTTTTCTAGGGGAAGTTACAGATACGCAGTATTTT.

The gene calls are TRBV9 and TRBJ2-6; D may correspond to TRBD1 or TRBD2 (6 bases each). Germline CDR1 and CDR2: SGDLS and YYNGEE. The CDR3 has 16 amino acids. The ends were cut back, 0 bases at V and 2 bases at J, with 9 bases in the middle. This chain's CDR3 is CASSVGGAAGANVLTF. DNA of the CDR3: TGTGCCAGCAGCGTAGGGGGGGCGGCTGGGGCCAACGTCCTGACTTTC. Full variable domain (outside the CDR3, taken from reference TRBV9 and TRBJ2-6): DSGVTQTPKHLITATGQRVTLRCSPRSGDLSVYWYQQSLDQGLQFLIQYYNGEERAKGNILERFSAQQFPDLHSELNLSSLELGDSALYFCASSVGGAAGANVLTFGAGSRLTVL.

A word on this clonotype: Given a much more abundant clone one base away, this may be a read error. The chain employs TRBV25-1 and TRBJ2-2; 7 bases are shared with TRBD1. V lost 6 bases to trimming and J lost 6 bases; unmatched junction nucleotides: 1. Germline lookup yields CDR1 MGHDK and CDR2 SYGVNS. This CDR3 spans 12 amino acids. The CDR3 protein is CASRTGAGELFF. For the CDR3, the DNA is TGTGCCAGCAGAACAGGGGCCGGGGAGCTGTTTTTT.

The genes are TRBV13 and TRBJ2-4, with D possibly being TRBD1 (5 bases). Germline V gene sequence: CDR1 PRHDT, CDR2 FYEKMQ (reference sequence). V was shortened by 0 bases and J by 3 bases, with 12 bases between the two germline ends. The CDR3 runs to 16 residues. The chain's CDR3 is CASSLGTGLFKNIQYF. The CDR3 nucleotides read TGTGCCAGCAGCTTAGGCACAGGTTTATTCAAAAACATTCAGTACTTC.

This clonotype was seen at least ten times. The chain links TRBV7-8 to TRBJ2-3; a weak D match, TRBD1 (6 bases). Deletions cut 6 bases from V and 0 bases from J, with 13 bases between. From germline, CDR1 is SGHVS and CDR2 FQNEAQ. This CDR3 has 15 residues. The CDR3, as DNA: TGTGCCAGCAGTCTTACAGGACAGAGCACAGATACGCAGTATTTT. Its protein product is CASSLTGQSTDTQYF. The variable domain in full, with the rest retrieved from reference TRBV7-8 and TRBJ2-3, is GAGVSQSPRYKVAKRGQDVALRCDPISGHVSLFWYQQALGQGPEFLTYFQNEAQLDKSGLPSDRFFAERPEGSVSTLKIQRTQQEDSAVYLCASSLTGQSTDTQYFGPGTRLTVL.

This chain connects TRBV6-1 to TRBJ1-2; TRBD1 might be the D (5 bases). CDR1 and CDR2 (germline): MNHNS, SASEGT. This CDR3 has 13 residues. V shed 8 bases and J shed 1 base, with 11 bases lying between them. CDR3 DNA sequence: TGTGCCAGCCGTACAGGCTTTAACTATGGCTACACCTTC. Amino acids: CASRTGFNYGYTF.